This T cell receptor (beta chain) was obtained from a study of blood T cell repertoires in COVID-19. The method was immunoSEQ multiplex PCR; TCRdb's version includes in-frame clones alone and lacks a portion of them. This table has fewer than 95,000 clones, 89% appearing once. The source is a man in his forties or fifties with acute or convalescent COVID-19. Sequenced material: peripheral blood.

The CDR3 DNA sequence: TGTGCCAGCAGCCAAGAAGGGAGTTACTTGATCCATGAGCAGTTCTTC. Protein sequence: CASSQEGSYLIHEQFF. This chain uses TRBV3-1 (or the pseudogene TRBV3-2) with TRBJ2-1; D is perhaps TRBD2 (5 bases). Germline CDR1 is LGHDT and CDR2 is YNNKEL (reference sequence). V lost 0 bases and J lost 8, with 17 bases in between. CDR3 length equals 16 residues.